This TCR beta chain was observed in a study of blood T cell repertoires in COVID-19. Overall study context: Some COVID-19 samples were acute and others convalescent; all came from the United States, Italy and Spain.

CDR3 size: 14 residues. Germline values: CDR1 SGHRS, CDR2 YFSETQ. Trimming removed 1 base from V and 2 bases from J, with 7 bases in between. Clones were sequenced by immunoSEQ multiplex PCR, and TCRdb holds only the in-frame ones, with some missing. Of approximately 200,000 clones in the sample, 85% were seen once. This receptor was obtained from a person aged 70 to 85 with COVID-19, enrolled during active disease. The sequenced sample consisted of peripheral blood. The chain links TRBV5-1 to TRBJ1-3; perhaps TRBD1 as D (5 bases). The CDR3 spells CASSLRGTGNTIYF. The CDR3, as DNA: TGCGCCAGCAGCTTGAGGGGAACTGGAAACACCATATATTTT.